This T cell receptor beta chain is from a study of cytomegalovirus exposure and HLA in healthy donors (TCRdb year 2017). Turning to the overall study: In an earlier analysis of under 600 of the donors, around 300 Gb of sequence data and 117 million unique TCR beta sequences from roughly 180 million T cells were reported. Approximately 300 gigabases of sequencing data and around 85 million unique TCR sequences made up an early release that covered 500 to 650 HLA-typed donors. Of the roughly 400 genotyped donors, about 84% fell in the genetic ancestry cluster associated with self-reported Caucasian donors. The study aimed to test whether cataloging public T cell receptors could reveal signatures of past pathogen exposure. The study profiled the T cell repertoires of approximately 700 subjects by immunosequencing and related them to cytomegalovirus serostatus. Along with the approximately 700-subject first cohort, a separate validation cohort of roughly 110 different subjects was used. To predict cytomegalovirus infection status, the study combined high-throughput TCR immunosequencing, statistical association of individual TCRs with disease status, and machine learning. A later analysis re-examined previously published TCR beta repertoires from over 500 donors and added high-resolution HLA genotyping to investigate patterns of TCR occurrence. Rather than drawing on any new phenotypic data, the later analysis identified candidate immune exposures from TCR beta sequences and the way those sequences occurred across donors. An earlier analysis of some 600 of the donors applied high-throughput TCR beta sequencing to assess whether each TCR beta V gene segment acted as functional or pseudogenic. Donor age, sex, ethnicity and CMV serostatus were collected together with the repertoire data. In a later genetic analysis, genome-wide SNP genotypes for about three fifths of the roughly 670 donors were used, and that subset was treated as a discovery cohort. Every repertoire in the discovery cohort had been generated on one and the same sequencing platform. Class I and class II HLA loci were covered by the typing at four-digit resolution. Typing coverage differed by locus: A, B, C, DRB1 and DQB1 were typed in roughly 620-630 donors, DQA1 in roughly 510, DPA1 in 600 to 610, and DPB1 in approximately 450. Roughly 5 DR-DQ haplotypes were handled as single units for association and clustering, since linkage in the cohort was strong. Among about 410 genotyped donors of the cohort, an average of about 220,000 unique TCR beta nucleotide sequences was sequenced per donor, of which about 19% were non-productive.

Note on this clone: Its antigen target is currently unknown. No quality values exist for individual bases; no much larger clone is one base distant.

Summary of the overall study and its limitations: Because HLA typing was unavailable for some donors at each locus, only the typed subset was used in association tests. The classifier was reported to diagnose cytomegalovirus status with high specificity and sensitivity in both the original cohort and the validation cohort. The presence/absence analyses assumed that sequencing depth was roughly uniform across donors, and that assumption may not be true. The sequencing pipeline was judged likely to have produced a cluster of highly shared sequence variants as a technical artifact. A later genetic analysis reported fewer N-insertions in productive TCRs among donors in an Asian-associated ancestry cluster than the approximately 700-donor mean. Three of the identified cytomegalovirus-associated TCR beta chains were confirmed in vitro to be specific for cytomegalovirus antigens. An earlier analysis of around 500 of the donors showed that most TCR beta V segments appeared in productive rearrangements either about 87% or about 30% of the time, which broadly matched IMGT annotations. Most TCR sequences were observed very rarely across donors, whereas some public TCRs were present in many individuals. A later analysis found that HLA-associated TCR beta chains were more clonally expanded and had lower generation probabilities than equally common non-associated chains. Only TCR beta chains were sequenced in this cohort, and the absence of alpha or paired-chain data limited detectable features. Linkage disequilibrium might explain the correlated functional status among segregating V segments, but an unknown experimental factor could not be excluded. A later analysis reported that several top co-occurrence clusters appeared linked to parvovirus B19, influenza, CMV and Epstein-Barr virus. The only immune exposure information available for the cohort was CMV serostatus. According to the authors, the approach could potentially be generalized to other disease states and immunological phenotypes. Some IMGT-functional V segments, including TRBV6-2 and TRBV6-3, could not be told apart with the 87-base-pair reads, so those segments were excluded. In the study, around 150 TCR beta chains were listed as associated with cytomegalovirus. A further reported finding was that TCR beta sequences accurately predicted the HLA-A and HLA-B alleles for most subjects in the first cohort. According to a later analysis, most CMV-associated TCR beta chains appeared to be HLA-restricted, and the HLA associations seemed to be driven largely by CMV exposure. In a later genetic analysis, a missense DCLRE1C variant was associated with V-gene and J-gene trimming of TCR beta chains, and the association was replicated in an independent cohort. A later analysis found that TCR association rates varied across HLA loci, with DRB1 alleles showing the most associated TCRs and HLA-C alleles the fewest. When HLA alleles, especially DR and DQ, strongly co-occurred, TCR associations were difficult to assign to individual alleles. The earlier analysis of a few hundred of the donors excluded 15 to 20 rarely observed V segments, including chromosome 9 orphons, because counts were too low. Specific HLA alleles were associated with over 15,000 TCR beta sequences at a false discovery rate of 0.05 in a later analysis.

The germline V gene provides CDR1 MGHDK and CDR2 SYGVNS. The CDR3 measures 16 amino acids from cysteine to phenylalanine. Solely the CDR3 DNA is kept, with 48 bases framed from the first base. Germline trimming amounts to 5 bases on V and 7 bases on J, with 14 as the count of junction bases outside the gene matches. Library preparation used the immunoSEQ multiplex PCR assay. The multiplex PCR relied on a mix of 60 forward primers for TCR Vbeta segments and 13 reverse primers for TCR Jbeta segments. Amplification of the CDR3 region of rearranged TCR beta genes was performed with a multiplex PCR assay on genomic DNA. Amplified TCR beta libraries were sequenced as 87-base-pair reads on the Illumina HiSeq System. Processing in the source paper ran as follows. A later analysis tallied around 87 million unique TCR beta chains across the roughly 610 repertoires, and about 10 million of those chains were shared by two or more donors. Raw reads were error-corrected and collapsed into unique sequences with a nearest-neighbor algorithm that merged closely related sequences to remove PCR and sequencing errors. To assign V, D and J gene segments, CDR3 sequences were aligned to IMGT reference sequences. Each retained sequence needed at least a six-nucleotide match to both a V gene segment and a J gene segment. Rearrangements were called productive when the CDR3 lacked stop codons and stayed in frame with V and J; all others were non-productive. Following IMGT convention, CDR3 was defined as the stretch from the second conserved V-encoded cysteine to the conserved J-encoded phenylalanine. The earlier analysis of about 610 of the donors excluded any sequence lacking an unambiguous match to a single V gene segment. In an earlier analysis of approximately 590 of the donors, V segments were called functional above 56.7% productive rearrangements and were called segregating when the between-donor standard deviation exceeded 5%. A statistical classification framework was developed to diagnose cytomegalovirus status using the catalog of TCR beta chain sequences. V and J gene assignment, in a later analysis, came from comparing TCR nucleotide sequences with IMGT/GENE-DB human TR gene sequences. Using the TCRdist pipeline, a later analysis assigned CDR3 sequences along with most-parsimonious VDJ recombination scenarios. In a later analysis, each TCR beta chain was defined by its CDR3 amino acid sequence together with its V-gene family, and reads lacking a unique V-gene family were excluded. As a way to deal with suspected cross-contamination and a sequencing artifact, a later analysis dropped under 600 nucleotide sequences that were highly shared and had low generation probability. In a later analysis, a clonal expansion index for each public chain was calculated from normalized within-repertoire ranks of inferred template counts. A later analysis computed generation probabilities with a VDJ recombination model fitted to out-of-frame rearrangements, and checked the results against IGoR. A later analysis scored TCR-TCR, TCR-HLA and TCR-CMV co-occurrence with hypergeometric tests, applying a repertoire-size bias correction to TCR pairs. A later analysis estimated false discovery rates by permuting HLA or CMV assignments 20 times. In a later analysis, co-occurring TCRs were grouped with DBSCAN, and TCRdist sequence similarity was added when clustering was performed within HLA-allele-positive subsets. Repertoires with fewer than 30,000 or more than 120,000 public chains were left out of co-occurrence clustering, as were five repertoires with anomalous nucleotide sharing. Not all clones reach the TCRdb copy of this immuneACCESS table, which keeps in-frame sequences only. Checked studies attribute under half of the gap to unresolved V genes and leave the rest unexplained. V and J calls and clone size are as listed in that table; D and trimming were resolved from the DNA. The sample table lists some 130,000 clones, about 78% of them with a count of one. Roughly 1.2% of the sample is held by the ten biggest clonotypes.

The cohort comprised approximately 700 healthy bone marrow donors. At the time of sampling, all cohort members were nominally healthy, though unrecorded immune exposures were likely present. The donor was CMV seronegative and belonged to the group of 320 or so seronegative cohort members. Every donor gave a peripheral blood sample, and the peripheral blood mononuclear cells from that sample were used for TCR beta sequencing. Genomic DNA was extracted from the blood cell samples with the Qiagen DNeasy Blood Extraction Kit. This sequence originates from a man in his fifties in good health and CMV-seronegative. In this chain, TRBV25-1 is recombined with TRBJ1-1; 9 central bases correspond to TRBD1. The sequencing sample was made of PBMCs. DNA sequence: TGTGCCAGCAGTATCACCGGGACAGGGAGAGGTGGTGAAGCTTTCTTT. It specifies CASSITGTGRGGEAFF. Reference TRBV25-1 and TRBJ1-1 genes cover what lies past the CDR3, so the full variable domain is EADIYQTPRYLVIGTGKKITLECSQTMGHDKMYWYQQDPGMELHLIHYSYGVNSTEKGDLSSESTVSRIRTEHFPLTLESARPSHTSQYLCASSITGTGRGGEAFFGQGTRLTVV.